This T cell receptor beta chain was captured in a study of CD8+ T cells in alopecia areata. Study-level information: Each day, treated patients took oral tofacitinib twice, at 5 to 10 mg per dose.

Study-level points and caveats: Under tofacitinib, fewer expanded CD8+ clones appeared among the top 100 scalp clones.

RNA was isolated and reverse transcribed to cDNA, the sequencing template. Sequencing used immunoSEQ multiplex PCR; TCRdb keeps in-frame clones, though not all of them. Of roughly 200,000 clones detected, more than 30% appear once; the ten largest clones hold just under 0.5%. V dropped 3 bases and J dropped 8; count of bases not matched to a gene: 6. There are 15 residues in the CDR3. CDR1 LNHNV and CDR2 YYDKDF come from the germline V gene (reference sequence). Documented treatment: oral pan-JAK inhibitor, 5-10 mg twice daily. In regard to this clone: No antigen is known for it.

This material consisted of CD4+ T cells sorted from blood, taken at approximately week 30, from a patient treated with tofacitinib. This receptor was obtained from a human donor with alopecia areata. The chain combines TRBV15 with TRBJ2-1, with 11 bases lining up with TRBD1. In nucleotides, the CDR3 is TGTGCCACCAGCAGCACCGGGACAGGGGGGCATGAGCAGTTCTTC. Encoded protein: CATSSTGTGGHEQFF.